This T cell receptor beta chain derives from a study of T cells expressing NK-cell markers. Overall study context: Among eight sequenced donors, seven carried HCMV seropositivity while one was seronegative.

TCRdb processed the 5' RACE reads again and assigns one entry to each CDR3 protein, with no DNA. This sample contains about 110,000 distinct CDR3 sequences. Germline CDR1 and CDR2: DFQATT and SNEGSKA (reference sequence). The CDR3 is made up of 20 amino acids. This clonotype was sampled from a woman between 18 and 75 years old in good health. The sequenced sample consisted of blood T cells: a sorted CD56 or NKG2C T cell subset, CD4+ or CD8+ T cells, or bulk PBMC T cells (not recorded which). V is TRBV20-1 and J is TRBJ2-5; TCRdb's D call of TRBD2 is untestable without DNA. The CDR3 region is CSARWVGEAGDPISQETQYF.